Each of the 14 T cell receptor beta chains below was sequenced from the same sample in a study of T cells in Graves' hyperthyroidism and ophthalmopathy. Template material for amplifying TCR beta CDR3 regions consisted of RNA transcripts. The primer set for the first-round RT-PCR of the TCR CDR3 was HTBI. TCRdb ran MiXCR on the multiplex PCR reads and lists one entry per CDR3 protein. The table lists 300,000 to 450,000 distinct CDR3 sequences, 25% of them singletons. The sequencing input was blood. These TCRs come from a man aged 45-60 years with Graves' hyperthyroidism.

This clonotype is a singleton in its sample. The CDR3 DNA reads TGTGCCAGCAGCCAATTAGGGGATGATCAGCCCCAGCATTTT. Translating it yields CASSQLGDDQPQHF. The chain links TRBV14 to TRBJ1-5, with D perhaps TRBD1 (5 bases). Trimming removed 2 bases from V and 5 bases from J, with 10 bases in between. This CDR3 is built from 14 residues. The germline gives CDR1 SGHDN, CDR2 FVKESK.

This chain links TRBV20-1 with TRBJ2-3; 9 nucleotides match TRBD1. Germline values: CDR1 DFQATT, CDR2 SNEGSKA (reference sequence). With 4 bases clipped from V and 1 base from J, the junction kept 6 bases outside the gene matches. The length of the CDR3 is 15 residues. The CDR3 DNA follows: TGCAGTGCTACGACAGGGGGATTAGGCACAGATACGCAGTATTTT. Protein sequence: CSATTGGLGTDTQYF.

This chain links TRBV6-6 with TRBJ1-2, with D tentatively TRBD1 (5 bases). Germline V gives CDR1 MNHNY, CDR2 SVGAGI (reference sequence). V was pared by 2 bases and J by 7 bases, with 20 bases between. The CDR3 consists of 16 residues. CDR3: CASSYDVWGDLRGYTF. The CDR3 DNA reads TGTGCCAGCAGTTACGATGTATGGGGGGATCTTCGTGGCTACACCTTC.

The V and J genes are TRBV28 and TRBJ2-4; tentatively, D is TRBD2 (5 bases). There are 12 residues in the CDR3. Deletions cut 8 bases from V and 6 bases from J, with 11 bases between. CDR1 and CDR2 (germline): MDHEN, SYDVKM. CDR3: CASRGGINIQYF. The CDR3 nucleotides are TGTGCCAGCCGAGGAGGAATAAACATTCAGTACTTC. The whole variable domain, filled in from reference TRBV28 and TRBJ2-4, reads DVKVTQSSRYLVKRTGEKVFLECVQDMDHENMFWYRQDPGLGLRLIYFSYDVKMKEKGDIPEGYSVSREKKERFSLILESASTNQTSMYLCASRGGINIQYFGAGTRLSVL.

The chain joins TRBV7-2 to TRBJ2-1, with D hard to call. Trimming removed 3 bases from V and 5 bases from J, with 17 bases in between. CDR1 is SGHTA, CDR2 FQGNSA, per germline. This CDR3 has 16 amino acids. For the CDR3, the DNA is TGTGCCAGCAGCTTGGCCGGAGCATGGTGGGACAATGAGCAGTTCTTC. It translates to CASSLAGAWWDNEQFF.

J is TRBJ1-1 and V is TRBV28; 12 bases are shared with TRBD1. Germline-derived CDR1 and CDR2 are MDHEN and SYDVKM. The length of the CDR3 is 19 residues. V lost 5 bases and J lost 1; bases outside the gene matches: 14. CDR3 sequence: CASSTFIRDRGRRNTEAFF. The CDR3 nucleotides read TGTGCCAGCAGTACTTTTATCCGGGACAGGGGGCGACGGAACACTGAAGCTTTCTTT. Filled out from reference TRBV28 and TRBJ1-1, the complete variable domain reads DVKVTQSSRYLVKRTGEKVFLECVQDMDHENMFWYRQDPGLGLRLIYFSYDVKMKEKGDIPEGYSVSREKKERFSLILESASTNQTSMYLCASSTFIRDRGRRNTEAFFGQGTRLTVV.

CDR3: CSAAEGSGMKNIQYF. Written as DNA, the CDR3 is TGCAGTGCTGCGGAAGGTAGCGGGATGAAGAACATTCAGTACTTC. The V and J genes are TRBV20-1 and TRBJ2-4, with TRBD2 matching over 8 bases. This CDR3 is built from 15 residues. The junction had 13 bases not matched to a gene; V was cut back by 5 bases and J by 7 bases. Germline V gene lookup returns CDR1 DFQATT and CDR2 SNEGSKA (reference sequence).

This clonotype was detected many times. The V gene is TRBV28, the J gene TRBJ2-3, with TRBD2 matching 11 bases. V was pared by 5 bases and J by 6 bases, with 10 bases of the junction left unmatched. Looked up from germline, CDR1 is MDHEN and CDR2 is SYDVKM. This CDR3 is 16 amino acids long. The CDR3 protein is CASSNPGLAELDTQYF. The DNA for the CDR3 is TGTGCCAGCAGTAACCCGGGACTAGCGGAGCTGGATACGCAGTATTTT.

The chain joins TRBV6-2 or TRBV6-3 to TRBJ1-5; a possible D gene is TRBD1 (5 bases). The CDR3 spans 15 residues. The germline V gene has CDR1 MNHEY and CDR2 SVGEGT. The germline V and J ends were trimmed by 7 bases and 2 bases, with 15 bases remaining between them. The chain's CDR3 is CASTPVGDGNQPQHF. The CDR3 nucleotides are TGTGCCAGCACACCGGTGGGGGACGGCAATCAGCCCCAGCATTTT.

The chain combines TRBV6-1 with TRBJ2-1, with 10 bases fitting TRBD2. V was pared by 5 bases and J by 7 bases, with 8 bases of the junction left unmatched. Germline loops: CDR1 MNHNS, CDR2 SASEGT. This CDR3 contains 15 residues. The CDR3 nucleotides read TGTGCCAGCAGTTATGTAGGACTAGCGGTAAATGAGCAGTTCTTC. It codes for CASSYVGLAVNEQFF.

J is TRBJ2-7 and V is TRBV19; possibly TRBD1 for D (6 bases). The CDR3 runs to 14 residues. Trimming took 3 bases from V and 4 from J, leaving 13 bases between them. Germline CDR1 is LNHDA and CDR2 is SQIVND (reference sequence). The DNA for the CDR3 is TGTGCCAGTAGTATTAGTGGGGGCAAGTACGAGCAGTACTTC. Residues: CASSISGGKYEQYF.

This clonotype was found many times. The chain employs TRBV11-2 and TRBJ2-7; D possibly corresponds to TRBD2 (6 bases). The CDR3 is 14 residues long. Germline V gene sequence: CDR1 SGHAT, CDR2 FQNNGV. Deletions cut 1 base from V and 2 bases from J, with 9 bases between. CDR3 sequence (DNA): TGTGCCAGCAGCTTAGCGGGACTTACCTACGAGCAGTACTTC. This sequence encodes CASSLAGLTYEQYF.

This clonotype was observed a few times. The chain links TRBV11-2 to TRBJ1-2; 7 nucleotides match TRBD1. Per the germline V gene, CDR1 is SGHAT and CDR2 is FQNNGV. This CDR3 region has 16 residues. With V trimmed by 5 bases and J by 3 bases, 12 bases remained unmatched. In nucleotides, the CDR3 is TGTGCCAGCAGCCGTTTAAGAGGAGACAGGGACTATGGCTACACCTTC. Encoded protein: CASSRLRGDRDYGYTF. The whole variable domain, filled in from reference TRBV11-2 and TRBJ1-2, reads EAGVAQSPRYKIIEKRQSVAFWCNPISGHATLYWYQQILGQGPKLLIQFQNNGVVDDSQLPKDRFSAERLKGVDSTLKIQPAKLEDSAVYLCASSRLRGDRDYGYTFGSGTRLTVV.

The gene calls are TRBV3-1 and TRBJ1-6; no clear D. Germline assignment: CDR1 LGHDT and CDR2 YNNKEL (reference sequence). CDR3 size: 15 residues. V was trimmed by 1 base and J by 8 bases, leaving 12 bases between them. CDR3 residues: CASSQVDGKYSPLHF. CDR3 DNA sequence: TGTGCCAGCAGCCAAGTGGACGGGAAGTATTCACCCCTCCACTTT.